This entry concerns a single T cell receptor (beta chain). The data were taken from a study of blood T cell repertoires in COVID-19. Study background: The origin of the acute and convalescent COVID-19 samples was the United States, Italy and Spain. The analysed material was cDNA or gDNA that came from T cells, B-cell-depleted T cells, or PBMCs.

The CDR3 extends over 14 amino acids. Germline trimming cut 4 bases from V and 3 bases from J; bases unmatched to any gene: 5. CDR1 and CDR2 (germline): LGHDT, YNNKEL (reference sequence). Per the study methods: Cell counts per sample came from amplifying reference gene primers. The repertoire was sequenced with immunoSEQ multiplex PCR; TCRdb's copy has only in-frame clones and lacks some. That table is the source of V, J and clone size, and D and trimming were worked out from the DNA. The sample has 100,000 to 150,000 clones, about nine tenths seen once. The chain links TRBV3-1 (or the pseudogene TRBV3-2) to TRBJ1-1, with 7 bases that match TRBD1. This sequence was found in a man aged 45-65 years with acute or convalescent COVID-19. Specimen: peripheral blood. CDR3 amino acids: CASSRQGGYTEAFF. DNA of the CDR3: TGTGCCAGCAGCCGACAGGGTGGGTACACTGAAGCTTTCTTT.